Shown below are 2 T cell receptor beta chains from a single sample sequenced in a study of cytomegalovirus exposure and HLA in healthy donors. PCR was performed using 60 Vbeta and 13 Jbeta primers. Only in-frame clones appear in the TCRdb table, and some are missing; sequencing was by immunoSEQ multiplex PCR. The sample lists 150,000 to 200,000 clones; around 81% were seen once. Sequencing used PBMCs. Receptors were obtained from a woman aged 40 to 50 in good health and CMV-seronegative.

The gene calls are TRBV6-6 and TRBJ1-1; D gene ambiguous. V lost 4 bases to trimming and J lost 4 bases, with 10 bases between them. Germline lookup yields CDR1 MNHNY and CDR2 SVGAGI (reference sequence). The CDR3 is 13 residues long. CDR3 residues: CASSLEGSTEAFF. The CDR3 nucleotides are TGTGCCAGCAGTTTAGAGGGTAGCACTGAAGCTTTCTTT.

The chain employs TRBV13 and TRBJ2-3; TRBD1 aligns across 8 bases. The germline V gene encodes CDR1 PRHDT and CDR2 FYEKMQ (reference sequence). V was clipped by 4 bases and J by 3 bases; unmatched bases: 9. CDR3 length: 16 residues. The CDR3 sequence is CASSSLTGESTDTQYF. The CDR3, as DNA: TGTGCCAGCAGCTCCTTGACAGGGGAGAGTACAGATACGCAGTATTTT.